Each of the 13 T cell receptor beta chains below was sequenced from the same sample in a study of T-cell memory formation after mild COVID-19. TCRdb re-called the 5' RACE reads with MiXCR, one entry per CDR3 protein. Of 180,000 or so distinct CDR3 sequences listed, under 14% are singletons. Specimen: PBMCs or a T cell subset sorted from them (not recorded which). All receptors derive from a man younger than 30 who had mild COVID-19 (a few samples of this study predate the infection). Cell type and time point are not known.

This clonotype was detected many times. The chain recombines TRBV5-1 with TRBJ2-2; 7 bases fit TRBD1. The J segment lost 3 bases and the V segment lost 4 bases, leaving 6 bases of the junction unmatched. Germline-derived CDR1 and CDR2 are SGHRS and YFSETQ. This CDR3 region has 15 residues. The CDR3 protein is CASSLRQGHTGELFF. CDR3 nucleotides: TGCGCCAGCAGCCTACGACAGGGCCACACCGGGGAGCTGTTTTTT.

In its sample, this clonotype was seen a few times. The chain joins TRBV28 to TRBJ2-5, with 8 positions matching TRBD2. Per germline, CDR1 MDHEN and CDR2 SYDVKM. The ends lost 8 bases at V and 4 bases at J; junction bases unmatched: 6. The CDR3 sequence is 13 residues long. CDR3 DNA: TGTGCCAGCTTCGGGGGGGCGGGAGAGACCCAGTACTTC. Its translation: CASFGGAGETQYF.

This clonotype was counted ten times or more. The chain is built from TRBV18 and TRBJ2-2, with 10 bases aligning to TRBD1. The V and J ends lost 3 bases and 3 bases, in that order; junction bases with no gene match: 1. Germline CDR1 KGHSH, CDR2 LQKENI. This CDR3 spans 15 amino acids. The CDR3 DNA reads TGTGCCAGCTCACCCGGGACAGGGGACACCGGGGAGCTGTTTTTT. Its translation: CASSPGTGDTGELFF.

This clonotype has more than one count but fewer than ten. The CDR3 DNA sequence: TGCGCCAGCAGCTACCCGACAGGTGTGGATGGCTACACCTTC. This translates into CASSYPTGVDGYTF. The V and J genes are TRBV5-1 and TRBJ1-2, with D possibly matching TRBD1 (6 bases). Deletions cut 3 bases from V and 6 bases from J, with 15 bases between. The CDR3 is 14 residues long. CDR1 and CDR2 (germline): SGHRS, YFSETQ.

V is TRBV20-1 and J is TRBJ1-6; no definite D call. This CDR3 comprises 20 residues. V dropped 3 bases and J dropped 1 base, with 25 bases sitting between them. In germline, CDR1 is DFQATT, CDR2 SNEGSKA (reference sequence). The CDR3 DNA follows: TGCAGTGCTAGGGGCCGAGCGAGAGCCCCAGAGGGATCCTATAATTCACCCCTCCACTTT. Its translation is CSARGRARAPEGSYNSPLHF.

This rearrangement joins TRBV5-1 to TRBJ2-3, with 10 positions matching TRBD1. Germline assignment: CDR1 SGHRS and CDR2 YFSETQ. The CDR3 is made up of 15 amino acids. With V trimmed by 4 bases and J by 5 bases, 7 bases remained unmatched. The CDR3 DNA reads TGCGCCAGCAGCCCGCCGGGACAGGGGTTAGATACGCAGTATTTT. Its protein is CASSPPGQGLDTQYF.

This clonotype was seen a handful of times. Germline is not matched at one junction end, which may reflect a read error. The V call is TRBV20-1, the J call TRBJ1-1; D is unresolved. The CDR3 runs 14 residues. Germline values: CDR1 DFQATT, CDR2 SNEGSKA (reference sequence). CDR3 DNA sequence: TGCAGTGCAAGAGGTGTATGGGCGAACACTGAAGCTTTCTTT. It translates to CSARGVWANTEAFF.

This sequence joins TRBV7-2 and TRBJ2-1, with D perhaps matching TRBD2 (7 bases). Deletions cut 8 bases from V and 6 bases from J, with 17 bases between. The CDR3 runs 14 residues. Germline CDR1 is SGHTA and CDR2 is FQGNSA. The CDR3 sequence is CASRRGGGVNEQFF. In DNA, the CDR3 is TGTGCCAGCCGGAGGGGAGGGGGGGTCAATGAGCAGTTCTTC.

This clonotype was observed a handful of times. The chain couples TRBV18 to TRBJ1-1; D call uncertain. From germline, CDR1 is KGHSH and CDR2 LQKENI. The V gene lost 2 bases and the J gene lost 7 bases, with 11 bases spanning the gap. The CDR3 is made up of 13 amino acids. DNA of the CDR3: TGTGCCAGCTCACCAGAGCGGCAGCATGAAGCTTTCTTT. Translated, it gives CASSPERQHEAFF.

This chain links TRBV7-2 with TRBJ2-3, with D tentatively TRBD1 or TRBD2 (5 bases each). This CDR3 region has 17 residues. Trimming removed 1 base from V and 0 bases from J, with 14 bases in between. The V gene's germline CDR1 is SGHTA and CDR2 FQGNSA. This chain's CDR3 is CASSLVGGPWSTDTQYF. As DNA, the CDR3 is TGTGCCAGCAGCTTAGTTGGGGGACCATGGAGCACAGATACGCAGTATTTT.

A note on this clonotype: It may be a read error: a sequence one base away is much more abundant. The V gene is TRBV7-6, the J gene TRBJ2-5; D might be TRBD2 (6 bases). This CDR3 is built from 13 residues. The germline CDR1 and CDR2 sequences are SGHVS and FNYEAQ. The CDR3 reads CAGGNGGAETQYF. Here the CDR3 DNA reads TGTGCGGGCGGGAACGGCGGGGCAGAGACCCAGTACTTC.

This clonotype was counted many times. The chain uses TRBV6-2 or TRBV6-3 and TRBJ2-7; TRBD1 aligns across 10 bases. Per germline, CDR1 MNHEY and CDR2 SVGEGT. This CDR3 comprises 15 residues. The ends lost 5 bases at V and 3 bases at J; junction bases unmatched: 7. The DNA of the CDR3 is TGTGCCAGCAGTCCAATTGGACAGGGGGTCTACGAGCAGTACTTC. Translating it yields CASSPIGQGVYEQYF.

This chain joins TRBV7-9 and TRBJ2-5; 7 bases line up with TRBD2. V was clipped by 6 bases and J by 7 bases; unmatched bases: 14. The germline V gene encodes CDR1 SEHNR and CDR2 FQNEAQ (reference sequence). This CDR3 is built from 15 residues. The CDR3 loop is CASSPWEGPERTQYF. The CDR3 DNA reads TGTGCCAGCAGTCCCTGGGAGGGGCCGGAGAGGACCCAGTACTTC.